This T cell receptor (beta chain) was retrieved from a study of blood T cell repertoires in COVID-19. Data came from immunoSEQ multiplex PCR; TCRdb stores just in-frame clones and leaves some out. The repertoire consists of 200,000 to 300,000 clones, with around 87% occurring once and the leading ten covering over 6%. V was cut by 1 base and J by 9 bases, with 12 bases left in between. The germline gives CDR1 WNHNN, CDR2 SYGVQD (reference sequence). The CDR3 is 13 amino acids. This clonotype was obtained from a woman in her seventies with active or convalescent COVID-19. The sample comprised peripheral blood. The chain has TRBV10-1 and TRBJ1-2, with D possibly being TRBD1 (6 bases). CDR3 residues: CASSEWPDRSYTF. The CDR3 bases are TGCGCCAGCAGTGAGTGGCCTGACAGGAGCTACACCTTC.